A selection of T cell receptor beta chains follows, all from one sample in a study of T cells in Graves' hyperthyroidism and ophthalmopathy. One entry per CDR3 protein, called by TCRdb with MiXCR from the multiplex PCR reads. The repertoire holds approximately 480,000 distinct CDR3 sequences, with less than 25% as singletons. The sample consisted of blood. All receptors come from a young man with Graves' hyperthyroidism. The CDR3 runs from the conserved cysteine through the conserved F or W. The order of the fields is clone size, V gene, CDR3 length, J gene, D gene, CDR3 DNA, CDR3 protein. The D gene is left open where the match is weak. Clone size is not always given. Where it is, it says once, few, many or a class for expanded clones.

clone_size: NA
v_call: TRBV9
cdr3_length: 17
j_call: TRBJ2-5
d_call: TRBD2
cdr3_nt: TGTGCCAGCAGCGTAGGGCTAGCGGGGGGGTGGAAAGAGACCCAGTACTTC
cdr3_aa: CASSVGLAGGWKETQYF

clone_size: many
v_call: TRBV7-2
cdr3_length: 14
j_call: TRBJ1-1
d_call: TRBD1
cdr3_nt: TGTGCCAGCAGCATTCCGGGACAGGGGGTTGGGGCTTTCTTT
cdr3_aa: CASSIPGQGVGAFF

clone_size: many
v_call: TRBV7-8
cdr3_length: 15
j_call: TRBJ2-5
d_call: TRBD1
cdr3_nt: TGTGCCAGCAGCAAAGACAGGGGGGACCGGGAGACCCAGTACTTC
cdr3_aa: CASSKDRGDRETQYF

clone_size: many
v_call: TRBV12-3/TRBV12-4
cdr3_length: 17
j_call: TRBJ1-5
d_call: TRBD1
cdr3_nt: TGTGCCAGCAGTTCACCCGGGACAGGTATTAGCAATCAGCCCCAGCATTTT
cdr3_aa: CASSSPGTGISNQPQHF

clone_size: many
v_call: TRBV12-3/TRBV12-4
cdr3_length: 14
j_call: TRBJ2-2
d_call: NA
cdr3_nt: TGTGCCAGTGGAGGGGCAGGGGGAACCGGGGAGCTGTTTTTT
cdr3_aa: CASGGAGGTGELFF

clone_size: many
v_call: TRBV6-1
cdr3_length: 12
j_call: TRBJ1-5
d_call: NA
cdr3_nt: TGTGCCAGCAGTGACCTGGGGCGGCCCCAGCATTTT
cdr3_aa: CASSDLGRPQHF

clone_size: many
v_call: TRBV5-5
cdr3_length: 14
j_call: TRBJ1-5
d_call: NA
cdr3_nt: TGTGCCAGCAGCGTCGGGCCGTTTAATCAGCCCCAGCATTTT
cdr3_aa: CASSVGPFNQPQHF

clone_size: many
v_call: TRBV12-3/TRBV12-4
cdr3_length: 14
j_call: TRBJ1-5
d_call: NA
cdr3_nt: TGTGCCAGCAGTCCGAGACTGTTCAATCAGCCCCAGCATTTT
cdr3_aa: CASSPRLFNQPQHF

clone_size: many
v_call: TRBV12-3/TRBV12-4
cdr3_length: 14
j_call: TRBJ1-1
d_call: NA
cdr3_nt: TGTGCCAGCAGCCCACAGGGTGAGAACACTGAAGCTTTCTTT
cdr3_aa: CASSPQGENTEAFF

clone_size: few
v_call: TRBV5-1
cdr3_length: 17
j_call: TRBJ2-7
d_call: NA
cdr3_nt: TGCGCCAGCAGCTTGGGGGACGATCACGCCGCTTACTACGAGCAGTACTTC
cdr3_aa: CASSLGDDHAAYYEQYF

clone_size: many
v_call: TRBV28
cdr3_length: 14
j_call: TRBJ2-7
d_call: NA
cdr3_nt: TGTGCCAGCAGCACCTGGAGATTGATGAACGAGCAGTACTTC
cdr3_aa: CASSTWRLMNEQYF

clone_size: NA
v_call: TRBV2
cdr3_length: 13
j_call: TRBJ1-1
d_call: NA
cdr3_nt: TGTGCCAGCAGTGGGGAGCAGAACACTGAAGCTTTCTTT
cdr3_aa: CASSGEQNTEAFF

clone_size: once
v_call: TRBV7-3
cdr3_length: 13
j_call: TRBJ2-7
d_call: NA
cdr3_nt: TGTGCCAGCAGGGGAGTAGCGCTAGGGGAGCAGTACTTC
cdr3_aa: CASRGVALGEQYF

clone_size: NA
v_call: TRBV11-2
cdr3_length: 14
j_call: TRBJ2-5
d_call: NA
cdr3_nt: TGTGCCAGCAGCTTAGCGCGGCGAGGGGAGACCCAGTACTTC
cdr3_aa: CASSLARRGETQYF

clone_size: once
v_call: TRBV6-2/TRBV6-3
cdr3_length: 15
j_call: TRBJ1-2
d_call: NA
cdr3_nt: TGTGCCAGCAGTTACCGAGACAGATCTAACTATGGCTACACCTTC
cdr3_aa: CASSYRDRSNYGYTF

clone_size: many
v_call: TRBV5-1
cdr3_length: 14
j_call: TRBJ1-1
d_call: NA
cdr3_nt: TGCGCCAGCAGCTCGGGGGGGTCCGACACTGAAGCTTTCTTT
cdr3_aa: CASSSGGSDTEAFF

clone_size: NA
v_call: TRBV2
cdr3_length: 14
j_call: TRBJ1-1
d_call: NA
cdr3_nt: TGTGCCAGCAGTGAGGAGGGCAGTGGCACTGAAGCTTTCTTT
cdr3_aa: CASSEEGSGTEAFF

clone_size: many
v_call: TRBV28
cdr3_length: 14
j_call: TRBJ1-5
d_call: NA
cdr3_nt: TGTGCCAGCAGCCACGGGCAAGTCTTGGCGCCCCAGCATTTT
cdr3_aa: CASSHGQVLAPQHF

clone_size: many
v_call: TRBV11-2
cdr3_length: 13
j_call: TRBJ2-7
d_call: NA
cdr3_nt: TGTGCCAGCAGTCCCACACCTTCCTACGAGCAGTACTTC
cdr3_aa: CASSPTPSYEQYF

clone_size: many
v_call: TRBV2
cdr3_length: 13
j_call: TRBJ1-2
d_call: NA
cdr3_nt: TGTGCCAGCAGTGATTTAGATAACTATGGCTACACCTTC
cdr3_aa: CASSDLDNYGYTF

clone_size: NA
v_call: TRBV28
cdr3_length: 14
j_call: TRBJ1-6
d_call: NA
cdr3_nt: TGTGCCAGCAGTGCCCCAGGGAATAATTCACCCCTCCACTTT
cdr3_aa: CASSAPGNNSPLHF

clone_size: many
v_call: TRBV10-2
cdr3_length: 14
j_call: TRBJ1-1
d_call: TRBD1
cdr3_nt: TGCGCCAGCAGGGTGGACAGGTCGAACACTGAAGCTTTCTTT
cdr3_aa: CASRVDRSNTEAFF

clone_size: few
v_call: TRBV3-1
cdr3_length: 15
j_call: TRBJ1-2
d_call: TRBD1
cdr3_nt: TGTGCCAGCAGCCATTCCGGGACAGGGAGCTATGGCTACACCTTC
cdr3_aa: CASSHSGTGSYGYTF

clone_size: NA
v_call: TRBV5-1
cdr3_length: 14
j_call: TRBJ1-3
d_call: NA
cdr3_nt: TGCGCCAGCAGCGGGGAGGGCTCTGGAAACACCATATATTTT
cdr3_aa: CASSGEGSGNTIYF

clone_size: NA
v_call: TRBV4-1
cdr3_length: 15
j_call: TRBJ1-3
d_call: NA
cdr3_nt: TGCGCCAGCAGCGAAGAAGAGGGGTCCGGAAACACCATATATTTT
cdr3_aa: CASSEEEGSGNTIYF

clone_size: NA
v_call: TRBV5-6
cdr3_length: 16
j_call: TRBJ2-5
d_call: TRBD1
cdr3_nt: TGTGCCAGCAGTCCGCAGGGGGCGGTCTACCAAGAGACCCAGTACTTC
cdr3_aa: CASSPQGAVYQETQYF

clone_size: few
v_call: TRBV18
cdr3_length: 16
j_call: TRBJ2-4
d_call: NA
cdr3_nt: TGTGCCAGCTCACCGGCCTTGGAAGGAAGGGGAAACATTCAGTACTTC
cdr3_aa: CASSPALEGRGNIQYF

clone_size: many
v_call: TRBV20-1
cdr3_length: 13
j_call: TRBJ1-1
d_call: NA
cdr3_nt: TGCAGTGCTATCGGAATTGGGAACACTGAAGCTTTCTTT
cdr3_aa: CSAIGIGNTEAFF

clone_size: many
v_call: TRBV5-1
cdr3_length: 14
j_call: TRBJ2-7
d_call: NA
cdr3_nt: TGCGCCAGCAGCTCTTTCGAGGGAGGTAACGAGCAGTACTTC
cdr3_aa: CASSSFEGGNEQYF

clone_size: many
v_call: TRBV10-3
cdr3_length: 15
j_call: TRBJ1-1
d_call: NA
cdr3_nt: TGTGCCATCAGTGGGTGGGGGCGCGTAGGAACTGAAGCTTTCTTT
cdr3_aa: CAISGWGRVGTEAFF

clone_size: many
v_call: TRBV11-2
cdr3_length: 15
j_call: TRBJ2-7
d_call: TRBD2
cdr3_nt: TGTGCCAGCAGCTTAGACGCGGGGGGTTCCTACGAGCAGTACTTC
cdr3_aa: CASSLDAGGSYEQYF

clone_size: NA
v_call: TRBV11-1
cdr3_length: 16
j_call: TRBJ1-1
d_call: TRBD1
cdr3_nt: TGTGCCAGCAGCTTAGACAGGGGGCTGTTGAACACTGAAGCTTTCTTT
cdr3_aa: CASSLDRGLLNTEAFF

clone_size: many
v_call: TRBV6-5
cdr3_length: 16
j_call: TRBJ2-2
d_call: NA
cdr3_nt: TGTGCCAGCAGTTACTCGAGGGGGGATAGGACCGGGGAGCTGTTTTTT
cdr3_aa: CASSYSRGDRTGELFF

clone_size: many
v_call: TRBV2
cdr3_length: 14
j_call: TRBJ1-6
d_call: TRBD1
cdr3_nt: TGTGCCAGCAGTCTGGGACAGGGGGATTCACCCCTCCACTTT
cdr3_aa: CASSLGQGDSPLHF

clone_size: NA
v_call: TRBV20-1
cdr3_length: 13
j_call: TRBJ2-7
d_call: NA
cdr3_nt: TGCAGTGCTAGAGTTCCCGCCTCCTACGAGCAGTACTTC
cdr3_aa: CSARVPASYEQYF

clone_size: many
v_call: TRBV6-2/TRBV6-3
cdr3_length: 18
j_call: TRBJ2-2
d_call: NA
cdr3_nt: TGTGCCAGCAGTCCCACAGGTTCAGGTTCGGCGAACACCGGGGAGCTGTTTTTT
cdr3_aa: CASSPTGSGSANTGELFF

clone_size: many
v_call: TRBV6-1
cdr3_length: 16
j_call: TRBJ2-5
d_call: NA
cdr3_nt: TGTGCCAGCAGTGAAGAAATAGTGGGGTACCTAGAGACCCAGTACTTC
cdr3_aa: CASSEEIVGYLETQYF

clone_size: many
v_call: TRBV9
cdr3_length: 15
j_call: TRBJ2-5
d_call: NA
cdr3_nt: TGTGCCAGCAGCGCCGGGGTGGGGGGGCGAGAGACCCAGTACTTC
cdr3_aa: CASSAGVGGRETQYF

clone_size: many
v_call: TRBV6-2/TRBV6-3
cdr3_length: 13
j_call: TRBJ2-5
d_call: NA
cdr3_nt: TGTGCCAGCACGGGGCGGACCGGAGAGACCCAGTACTTC
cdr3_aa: CASTGRTGETQYF

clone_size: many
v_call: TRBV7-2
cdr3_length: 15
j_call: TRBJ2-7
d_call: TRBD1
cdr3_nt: TGTGCCAGCAGCTCCCAGGGACAGGGAATAGGCGAGCAGTACTTC
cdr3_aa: CASSSQGQGIGEQYF

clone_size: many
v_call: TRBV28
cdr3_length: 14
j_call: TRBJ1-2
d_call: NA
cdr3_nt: TGTGCCAGCAGACGGATGGGGGGAGGGTATGGCTACACCTTC
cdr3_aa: CASRRMGGGYGYTF

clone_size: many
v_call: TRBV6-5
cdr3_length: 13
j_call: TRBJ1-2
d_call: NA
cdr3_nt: TGTGCCAGCAGTCAGCATAGAAACTATGGCTACACCTTC
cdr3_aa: CASSQHRNYGYTF

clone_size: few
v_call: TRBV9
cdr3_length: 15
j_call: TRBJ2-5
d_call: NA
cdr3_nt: TGTGCCAGCAGCGTAAACTGGGGCCAGGGGGAGACCCAGTACTTC
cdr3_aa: CASSVNWGQGETQYF

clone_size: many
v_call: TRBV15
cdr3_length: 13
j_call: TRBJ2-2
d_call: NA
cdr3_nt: TGTGCCACCAGGACCGAGAACACCGGGGAGCTGTTTTTT
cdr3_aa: CATRTENTGELFF

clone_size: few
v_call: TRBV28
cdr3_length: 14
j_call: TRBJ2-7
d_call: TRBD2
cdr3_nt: TGTGCCAGCAGTTTCCCCCGGGGGGGGGGCGAGCAGTACTTC
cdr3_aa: CASSFPRGGGEQYF

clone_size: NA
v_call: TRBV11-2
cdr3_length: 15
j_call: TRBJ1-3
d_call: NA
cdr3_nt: TGTGCCAGCAACATACAACTGGGGTTTGGAAACACCATATATTTT
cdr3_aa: CASNIQLGFGNTIYF

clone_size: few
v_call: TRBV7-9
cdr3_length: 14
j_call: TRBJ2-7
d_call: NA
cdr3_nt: TGTGCCAGCAGCTTCCGTGACGGCTCCCCGGAGCAGTACTTC
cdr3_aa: CASSFRDGSPEQYF

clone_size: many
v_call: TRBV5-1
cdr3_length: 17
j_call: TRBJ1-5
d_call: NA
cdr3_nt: TGCGCCAGCAGCTTGGAAGGAGGGGGGAGCAGCAATCAGCCCCAGCATTTT
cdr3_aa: CASSLEGGGSSNQPQHF

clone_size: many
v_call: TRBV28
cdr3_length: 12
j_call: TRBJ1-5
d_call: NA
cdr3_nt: TGTGCCAGCATCGCGGGAAGCCAGCCCCAGCATTTT
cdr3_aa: CASIAGSQPQHF

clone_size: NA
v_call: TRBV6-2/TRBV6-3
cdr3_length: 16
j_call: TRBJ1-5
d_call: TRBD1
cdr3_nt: TGTGCCAGCAGTAAACCGACAGGGGATAGCAATCAGCCCCAGCATTTT
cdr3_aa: CASSKPTGDSNQPQHF

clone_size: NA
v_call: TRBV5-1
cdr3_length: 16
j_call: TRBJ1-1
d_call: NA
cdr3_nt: TGCGCCAGCAGCTGGGGGGGGGCGCGGGGAAACACTGAAGCTTTCTTT
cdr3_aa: CASSWGGARGNTEAFF

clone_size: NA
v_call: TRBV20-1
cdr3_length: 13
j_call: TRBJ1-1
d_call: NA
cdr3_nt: TGCAGCCACAGGGTCGGCTCGATAGGTGAAGCTTTCTTT
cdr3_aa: CSHRVGSIGEAFF

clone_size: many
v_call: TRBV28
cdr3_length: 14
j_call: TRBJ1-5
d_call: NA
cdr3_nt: TGTGCCAGCAGCCCCGTCAGGGCCGGTCAGCCCCAGCATTTT
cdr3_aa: CASSPVRAGQPQHF